This TCR beta chain was identified in a study of T cell responses to AZD1222 COVID-19 vaccine (dated by TCRdb to the early 2020s). About the study as a whole: A total of just over 230 trial participants underwent TCR sequencing, of whom nearly 210 had received two doses of AZD1222 and some 26 had received two doses of the MenACWY control vaccine. Enrollment into the trials was organized by age into subgroups of 18-55, 56-69 and 70-plus years, and those subgroups contained around 150, 28 and 57 TCR-sequenced participants, respectively. The investigation overall reported the following: Vaccine-associated CD4 TCRs spanned the whole spike protein, with dominant responses in regions 160-218 and 743-854. Conclusions about previously exposed vaccinees are limited because only five or six AZD1222 recipients were SARS-CoV-2 seropositive at baseline. Participants were mostly white British and included more females than males, and it was suggested by the authors that clonal diversity may have been underestimated. Spike-specific TCR breadth and depth rose significantly after two AZD1222 doses compared with day 0 and with MenACWY recipients. Because no samples from the day 14 peak response were available, repertoires could be characterized only after the peak T cell response. Reportedly, almost half of the unique spike-specific TCRs recognized epitopes lying outside the regions that are mutated in the B.1.351 and B.1.1.7 variants. The 56-69-year group was small, and its depth increase did not reach significance, likely because of low power.

This specimen's time point label, interpreted: about 28 days (+/-7) after the second vaccine dose. AZD1222 recipients with second doses at about 4 weeks or about 12 weeks were pooled, because spike-specific TCR depth and breadth did not differ between schedules. Vaccinee samples were obtained from the UK trials COV001 and COV002, which included a single-blind randomized controlled phase 2/3 trial of AZD1222 (ChAdOx1 nCoV-19) in healthy adults. Trial participant PBMC samples were collected at day 0 and day 28 after the second dose for TCRbeta chain sequencing. The germline V gene gives CDR1 as MNHEY and CDR2 as SVGAGI. The CDR3, cysteine through phenylalanine, is 13 amino acids long. This entry keeps only the CDR3 DNA: 39 bases, framed from base 1. After removal of 6 bases from V and 7 bases from J, the junction retains 8 bases not matched to a gene. The CDR3 regions of human TCRbeta chains were subjected to immunosequencing. In the source study's methods: TCRs in the repertoires were compared against a reference library of SARS-CoV-2-specific TCRs that had been generated with the MIRA antigen-specificity platform. Breadth was defined as the fraction of unique TCRs that were SARS-CoV-2-associated, and depth was defined as the fraction of total T cells that were SARS-CoV-2-associated. Using the MIRA data, every spike-specific TCR was mapped to the spike region that the TCR reacted to and assigned to either a CD4 or a CD8 class. Log10-transformed breadth and depth values were compared by one-way ANOVA with Sidak's multiple comparisons tests. The clones in this table, taken by TCRdb from immuneACCESS, are in-frame only. Not every clone is retained; where verified, under half of the shortfall comes from an unresolved V gene, and the cause of the rest is unknown. V and J calls and clone size are given by that table; D and trimming were obtained from the DNA. The sample has 150,000 to 200,000 clones on record, approximately 93% of them singletons. Less than 1.2% of the sample lies in the top ten.

For this clone: Its antigen is still unknown. No qualities accompany the bases; no much larger clone lies one base away.

Material: peripheral blood, obtained 28 days after the second AZD1222 dose. The sequence links TRBV6-5 to TRBJ1-2, with 7 central nucleotides matching TRBD1. The clonotype comes from an adult who received the AZD1222 COVID-19 vaccine. The CDR3 protein is CASRLTDRVGYTF. The DNA sequence reads TGTGCCAGCAGACTCACCGACAGGGTTGGCTACACCTTC.